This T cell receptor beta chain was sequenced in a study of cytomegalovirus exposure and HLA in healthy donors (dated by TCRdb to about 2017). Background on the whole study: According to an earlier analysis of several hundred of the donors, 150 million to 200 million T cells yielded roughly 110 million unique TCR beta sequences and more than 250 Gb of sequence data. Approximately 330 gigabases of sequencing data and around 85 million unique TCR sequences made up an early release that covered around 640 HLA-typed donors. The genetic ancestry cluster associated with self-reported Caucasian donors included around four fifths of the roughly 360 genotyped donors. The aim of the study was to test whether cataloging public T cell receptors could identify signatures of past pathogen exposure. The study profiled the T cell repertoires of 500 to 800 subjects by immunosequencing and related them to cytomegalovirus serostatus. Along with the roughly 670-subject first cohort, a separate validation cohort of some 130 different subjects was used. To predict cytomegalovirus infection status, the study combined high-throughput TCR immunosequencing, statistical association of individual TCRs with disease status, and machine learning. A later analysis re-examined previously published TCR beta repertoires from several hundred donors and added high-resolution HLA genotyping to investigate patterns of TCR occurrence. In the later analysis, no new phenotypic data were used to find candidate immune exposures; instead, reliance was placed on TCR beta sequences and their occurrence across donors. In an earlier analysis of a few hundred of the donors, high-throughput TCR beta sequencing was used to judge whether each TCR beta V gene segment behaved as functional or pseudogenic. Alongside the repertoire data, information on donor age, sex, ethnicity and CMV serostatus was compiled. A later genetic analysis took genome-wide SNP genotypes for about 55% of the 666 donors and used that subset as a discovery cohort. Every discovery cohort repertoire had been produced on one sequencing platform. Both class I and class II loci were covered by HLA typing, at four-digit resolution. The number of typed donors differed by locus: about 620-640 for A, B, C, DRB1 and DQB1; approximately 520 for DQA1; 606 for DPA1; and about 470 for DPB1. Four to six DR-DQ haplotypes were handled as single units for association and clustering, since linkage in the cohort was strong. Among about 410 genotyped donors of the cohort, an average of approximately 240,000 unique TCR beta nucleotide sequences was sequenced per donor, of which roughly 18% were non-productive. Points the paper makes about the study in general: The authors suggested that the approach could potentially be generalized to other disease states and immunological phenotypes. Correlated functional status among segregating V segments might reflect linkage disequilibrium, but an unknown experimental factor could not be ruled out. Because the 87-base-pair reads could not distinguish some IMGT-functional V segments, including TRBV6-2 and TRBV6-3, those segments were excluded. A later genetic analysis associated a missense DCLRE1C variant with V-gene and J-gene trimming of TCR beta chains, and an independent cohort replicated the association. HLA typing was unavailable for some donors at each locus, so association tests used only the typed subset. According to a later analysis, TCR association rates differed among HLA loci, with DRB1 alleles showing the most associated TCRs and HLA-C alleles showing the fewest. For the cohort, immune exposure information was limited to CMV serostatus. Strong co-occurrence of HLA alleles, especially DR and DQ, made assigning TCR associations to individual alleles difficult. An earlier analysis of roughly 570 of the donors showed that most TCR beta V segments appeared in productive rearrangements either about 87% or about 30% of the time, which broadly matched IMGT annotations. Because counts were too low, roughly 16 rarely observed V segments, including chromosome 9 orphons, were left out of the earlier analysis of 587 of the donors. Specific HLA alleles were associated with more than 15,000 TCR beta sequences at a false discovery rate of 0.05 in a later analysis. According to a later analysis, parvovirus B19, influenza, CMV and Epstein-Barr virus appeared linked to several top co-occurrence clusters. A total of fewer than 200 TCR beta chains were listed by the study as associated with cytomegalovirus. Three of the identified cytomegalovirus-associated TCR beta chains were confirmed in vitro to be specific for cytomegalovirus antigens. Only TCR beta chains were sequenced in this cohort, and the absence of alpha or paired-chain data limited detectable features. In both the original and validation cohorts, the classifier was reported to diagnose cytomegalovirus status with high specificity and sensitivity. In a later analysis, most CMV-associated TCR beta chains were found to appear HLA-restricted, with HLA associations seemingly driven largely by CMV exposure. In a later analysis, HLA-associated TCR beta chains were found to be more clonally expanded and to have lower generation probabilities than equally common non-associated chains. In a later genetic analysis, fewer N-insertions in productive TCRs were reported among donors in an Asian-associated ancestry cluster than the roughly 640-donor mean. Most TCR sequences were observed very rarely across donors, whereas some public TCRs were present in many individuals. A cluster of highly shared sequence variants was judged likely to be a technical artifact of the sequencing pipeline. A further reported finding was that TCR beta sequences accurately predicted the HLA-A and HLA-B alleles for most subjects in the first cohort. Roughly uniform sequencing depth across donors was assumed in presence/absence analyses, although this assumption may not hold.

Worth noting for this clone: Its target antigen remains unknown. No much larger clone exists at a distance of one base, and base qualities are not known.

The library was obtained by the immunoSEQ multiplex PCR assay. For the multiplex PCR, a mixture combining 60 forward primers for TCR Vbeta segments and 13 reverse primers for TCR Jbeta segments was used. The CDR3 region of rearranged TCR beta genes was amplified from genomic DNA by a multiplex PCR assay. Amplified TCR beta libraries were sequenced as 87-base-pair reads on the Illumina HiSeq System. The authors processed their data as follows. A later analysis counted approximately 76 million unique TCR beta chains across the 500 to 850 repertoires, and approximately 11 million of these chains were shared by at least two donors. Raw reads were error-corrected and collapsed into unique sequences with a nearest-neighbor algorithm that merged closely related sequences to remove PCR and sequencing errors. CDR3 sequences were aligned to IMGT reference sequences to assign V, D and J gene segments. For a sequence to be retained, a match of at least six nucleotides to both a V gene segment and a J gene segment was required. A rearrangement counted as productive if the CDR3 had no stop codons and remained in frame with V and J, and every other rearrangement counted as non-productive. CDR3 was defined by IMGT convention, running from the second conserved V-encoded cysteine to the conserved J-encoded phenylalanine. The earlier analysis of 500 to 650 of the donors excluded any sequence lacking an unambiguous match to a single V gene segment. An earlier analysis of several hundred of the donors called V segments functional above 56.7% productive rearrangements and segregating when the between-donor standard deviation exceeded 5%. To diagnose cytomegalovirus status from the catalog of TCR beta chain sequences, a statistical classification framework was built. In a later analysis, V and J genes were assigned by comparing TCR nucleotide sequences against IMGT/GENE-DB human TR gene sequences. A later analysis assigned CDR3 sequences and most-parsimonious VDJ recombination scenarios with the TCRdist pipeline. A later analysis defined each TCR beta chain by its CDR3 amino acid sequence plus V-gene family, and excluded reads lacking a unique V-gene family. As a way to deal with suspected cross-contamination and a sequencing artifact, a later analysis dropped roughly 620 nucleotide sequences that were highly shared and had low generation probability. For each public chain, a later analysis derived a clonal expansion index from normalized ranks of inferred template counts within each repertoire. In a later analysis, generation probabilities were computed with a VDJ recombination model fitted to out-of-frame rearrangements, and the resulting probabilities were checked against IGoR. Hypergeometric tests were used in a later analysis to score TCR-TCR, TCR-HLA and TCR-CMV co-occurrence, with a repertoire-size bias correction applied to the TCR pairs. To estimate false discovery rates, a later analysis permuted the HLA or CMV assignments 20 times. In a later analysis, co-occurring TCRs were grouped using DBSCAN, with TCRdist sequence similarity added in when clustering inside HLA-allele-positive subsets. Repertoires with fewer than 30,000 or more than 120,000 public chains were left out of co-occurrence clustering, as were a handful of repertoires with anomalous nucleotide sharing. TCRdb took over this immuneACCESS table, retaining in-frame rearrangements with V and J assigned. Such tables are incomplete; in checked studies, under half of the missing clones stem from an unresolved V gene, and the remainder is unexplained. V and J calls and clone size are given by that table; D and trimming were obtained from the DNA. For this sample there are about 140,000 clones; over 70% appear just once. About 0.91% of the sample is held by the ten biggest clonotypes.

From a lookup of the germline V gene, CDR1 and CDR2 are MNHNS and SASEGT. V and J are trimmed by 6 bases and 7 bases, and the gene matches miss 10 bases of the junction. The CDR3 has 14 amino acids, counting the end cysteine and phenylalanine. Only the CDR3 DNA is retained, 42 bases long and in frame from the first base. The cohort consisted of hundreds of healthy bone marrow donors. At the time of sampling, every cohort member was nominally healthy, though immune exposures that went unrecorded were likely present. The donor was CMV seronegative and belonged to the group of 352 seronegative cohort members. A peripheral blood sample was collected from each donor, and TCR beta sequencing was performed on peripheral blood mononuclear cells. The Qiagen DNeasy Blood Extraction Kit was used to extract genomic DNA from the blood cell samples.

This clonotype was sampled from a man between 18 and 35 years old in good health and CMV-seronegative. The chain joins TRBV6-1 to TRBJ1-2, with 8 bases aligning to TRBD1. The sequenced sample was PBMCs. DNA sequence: TGTGCCAGCAGACCCAGGGGGCGCACAGGTGGCTACACCTTC. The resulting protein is CASRPRGRTGGYTF.